This T cell receptor (beta chain) appears in the sequencing data of a study of blood T cell repertoires in COVID-19. In the study overall: There were acute and convalescent COVID-19 samples, and they came from the United States, Italy and Spain. The cDNA or gDNA used as material had been derived from T cells, B-cell-depleted T cells, or PBMCs.

Seattle's cohort entered during active infection and was followed longitudinally. CDR1 and CDR2 from the germline V gene are MDHEN and SYDVKM. This CDR3 contains 14 residues. V lost 10 bases, J lost 8 bases, and 20 bases lay in between. In the authors' methods: From reference gene primer amplification, estimates of nucleated cell counts were derived. Sequenced by immunoSEQ multiplex PCR; TCRdb stores in-frame clones only, minus some. V and J calls plus clone size are reproduced from that table; the DNA served to infer D and trimming. The table includes 100,000 to 150,000 clones, around 89% detected once.

The receptor was derived from a man in his fifties or sixties with COVID-19, enrolled during active disease. The chain has TRBV28 and TRBJ1-4; possibly TRBD1 for D (6 bases). Sample: peripheral blood. In nucleotides, the CDR3 is TGTGCCACTCATGAGCAGGGGAGAGACGAAAAACTGTTTTTT. Residues: CATHEQGRDEKLFF.